A single sample gave rise to the 15 T cell receptor beta chains below, sequenced in a study of breast tumors, draining lymph nodes, adjacent tissues. Breast cancer patients provided tissue from their axillary draining lymph nodes. In TCRdb, the multiplex PCR reads were re-called with MiXCR into one record per CDR3 protein. The sample lists more than 85,000 distinct CDR3 sequences, 21% occurring once. What was sequenced was axillary lymph node tissue. These receptors came from a female donor with breast cancer. Some clones in this sample may be carry-over from other donors' samples.

This clonotype was detected only a few times. The rearrangement joins TRBV27 to TRBJ2-3; 10 positions agree with TRBD1. Trimming removed 4 bases from V and 2 bases from J; junction bases left unmatched: 9. The CDR3 covers 17 residues. The germline V gene encodes CDR1 MNHEY and CDR2 SMNVEV (reference sequence). The CDR3 region is CASSSLFGQGVTDTQYF. DNA of the CDR3: TGTGCCAGCAGTTCCTTATTCGGACAGGGGGTCACAGATACGCAGTATTTT.

This clonotype was found many times. This rearrangement joins TRBV5-1 to TRBJ2-1; a possible D gene is TRBD2 (6 bases). The CDR3 spans 15 residues. The ends were cut back, 3 bases at V and 3 bases at J, with 13 bases in the middle. Per germline, CDR1 SGHRS and CDR2 YFSETQ. Here the CDR3 DNA reads TGCGCCAGCAGCTACACGGGAGACCACTACAATGAGCAGTTCTTC. Residues: CASSYTGDHYNEQFF.

This clonotype was counted ten times or more. The V and J genes are TRBV4-1 and TRBJ2-7, with 9 bases that match TRBD1. The CDR3 extends over 14 amino acids. V dropped 3 bases and J dropped 6; count of bases not matched to a gene: 6. The germline V gene encodes CDR1 MGHRA and CDR2 YSYEKL. The CDR3 nucleotides read TGCGCCAGCAGCCAGGCCAAGGACAGGGGCGAGCAGTACTTC. Its protein is CASSQAKDRGEQYF.

This clonotype was observed many times. CDR3 sequence (DNA): TGTGCCAGCAGCTTAGGAGGGACTAGCGGGGGGGCGACAGATACGCAGTATTTT. It encodes CASSLGGTSGGATDTQYF. V is TRBV7-9 and J is TRBJ2-3; 16 nucleotides agree with TRBD2. The CDR3 is 18 residues long. Per the germline V gene, CDR1 is SEHNR and CDR2 is FQNEAQ (reference sequence). Germline trimming cut 1 base from V and 3 bases from J; bases unmatched to any gene: 4.

This clonotype was seen many times. This CDR3 is CASSLEEAGNTIYF. CDR3 nucleotides: TGCGCCAGCAGCTTGGAAGAAGCTGGAAACACCATATATTTT. The V and J genes are TRBV5-1 and TRBJ1-3; no definite D call. CDR3 size: 14 residues. Germline V gene lookup returns CDR1 SGHRS and CDR2 YFSETQ. V was shortened by 0 bases and J by 2 bases, with 6 bases between the two germline ends. The full variable domain, rest sourced from reference TRBV5-1 and TRBJ1-3, is KAGVTQTPRYLIKTRGQQVTLSCSPISGHRSVSWYQQTPGQGLQFLFEYFSETQRNKGNFPGRFSGRQFSNSRSEMNVSTLELGDSALYLCASSLEEAGNTIYFGEGSWLTVV.

The chain recombines TRBV6-1 with TRBJ2-5; 9 positions agree with TRBD2. The V segment lost 2 bases and the J segment 1 base; nucleotides outside the gene matches: 23. This CDR3 comprises 22 residues. CDR1 is MNHNS and CDR2 is SASEGT in the germline V gene. CDR3 coding DNA: TGTGCCAGCAGTGAATTTCCGCAGGGGACCTTTGGGCTAGCGGGGATCCAAGAGACCCAGTACTTC. Translated, it gives CASSEFPQGTFGLAGIQETQYF.

With respect to this clonotype: The junction and the germline gene differ at one end; a read error may be behind it. The chain couples TRBV7-7 to TRBJ2-5; weak D call: TRBD1 (6 bases). Germline loops: CDR1 SSHAT, CDR2 FNYEAQ (reference sequence). This CDR3 contains 13 residues. The CDR3 DNA reads TGTGCTAGCAGCGTGAGCAGGGGAGAGACCCAGTACTTC. It specifies CASSVSRGETQYF. Variable domain in full (rest from reference TRBV7-7 and TRBJ2-5): GAGVSQSPRYKVTKRGQDVTLRCDPISSHATLYWYQQALGQGPEFLTYFNYEAQPDKSGLPSDRFSAERPEGSISTLTIQRTEQRDSAMYRCASSVSRGETQYFGPGTRLLVL.

This clonotype was seen many times. The J gene is TRBJ2-5, the V gene TRBV19, with D perhaps matching TRBD2 (5 bases). The germline V and J ends were trimmed by 4 bases and 4 bases, with 13 bases remaining between them. The germline CDR1 and CDR2 sequences are LNHDA and SQIVND (reference sequence). This CDR3 has 14 residues. The chain's CDR3 is CASSNPGLLETQYF. The CDR3 coding sequence is TGTGCCAGTAGTAACCCCGGACTGCTAGAGACCCAGTACTTC. The full variable domain, completed using reference TRBV19 and TRBJ2-5, is DGGITQSPKYLFRKEGQNVTLSCEQNLNHDAMYWYRQDPGQGLRLIYYSQIVNDFQKGDIAEGYSVSREKKESFPLTVTSAQKNPTAFYLCASSNPGLLETQYFGPGTRLLVL.

This clonotype was recorded many times. V and J are TRBV9 and TRBJ2-1; 13 nucleotides align to TRBD2. With 3 bases clipped from V and 9 bases from J, the junction kept 9 bases outside the gene matches. There are 16 residues in the CDR3. Germline V lookup: CDR1 SGDLS, CDR2 YYNGEE. This CDR3 reads CASSGLAGGSSTEQFF. CDR3 nucleotide sequence: TGTGCCAGCAGCGGACTAGCGGGAGGTTCCTCTACTGAGCAGTTCTTC.

The J gene is TRBJ2-1, the V gene TRBV5-1, with D maybe TRBD2 (5 bases). The germline gives CDR1 SGHRS, CDR2 YFSETQ. Trimming removed 7 bases from V and 1 base from J, with 12 bases in between. The CDR3 contains 14 residues. CDR3 residues: CASGGEGSYNEQFF. CDR3 DNA sequence: TGCGCCAGCGGAGGAGAGGGTTCCTACAATGAGCAGTTCTTC.

This clonotype came up many times. The chain combines TRBV5-1 with TRBJ1-2; tentative D call: TRBD1 (6 bases). The CDR3 has 15 amino acids. Trimming removed 5 bases at V and 1 base at J, with 15 bases between. The germline V gene has CDR1 SGHRS and CDR2 YFSETQ. The CDR3 DNA reads as TGCGCCAGCAGTCAGACGGGGGGGCTTAACTATGGCTACACCTTC. Amino acids: CASSQTGGLNYGYTF.

Ten or more counts support this clonotype. The V call is TRBV4-1, the J call TRBJ1-2, with D perhaps TRBD1 (5 bases). V shed 4 bases and J shed 7 bases, with 25 bases lying between them. The CDR3 sequence is 17 residues long. Per germline, CDR1 MGHRA and CDR2 YSYEKL. CDR3 sequence reads: CASSPLGPGGGAGGYTF. The DNA of the CDR3 is TGCGCCAGCAGCCCCTTGGGCCCTGGGGGGGGTGCTGGTGGCTACACCTTC.

V gene TRBV5-6 combines with J gene TRBJ2-3; TRBD2 matches 8 bases. Germline lookup yields CDR1 SGHDT and CDR2 YYEEEE. Trimming took 4 bases from V and 10 from J; bases not matched to a gene: 17. The CDR3 totals 16 residues. CDR3 nucleotides: TGTGCCAGCAGCCGGGGCAGCGGGAGTTCGGTAGGCGCGCAGTATTTT. The encoded protein is CASSRGSGSSVGAQYF.

This clonotype was seen at least ten times. The chain links TRBV20-1 to TRBJ1-2; D is unresolved. CDR1 is DFQATT and CDR2 is SNEGSKA in the germline V gene (reference sequence). CDR3 length equals 12 residues. Trimming removed 1 base from V and 2 bases from J, with 5 bases in between. CDR3 bases: TGCAGTGCTAGAGTCAGGAACTATGGCTACACCTTC. Translating gives CSARVRNYGYTF.

This clonotype has at least ten counts. The genes are TRBV6-1 and TRBJ2-3; the D gene is possibly TRBD2 (6 bases). Germline lookup yields CDR1 MNHNS and CDR2 SASEGT. With 6 bases removed from V and 8 bases from J, the gap between germline ends came to 21 bases. The CDR3 extends over 15 amino acids. The CDR3 sequence is CASRPGTLSIGTQYF. The CDR3 DNA follows: TGTGCCAGCAGACCCGGGACTCTTTCTATTGGTACGCAGTATTTT.